Following are 5 T cell receptor beta chains from one sample sequenced in a study of CD8+CD57+ T cells in acquired aplastic anemia listed by TCRdb under 2018. TCRdb names Illumina HiSeq 2000 as the instrument used. Genomic DNA was used as template for profiling of TCR beta VDJ combinations and CDR3 sequences. TCRdb itself trimmed the public reads at Q25 with fastp, ran MiXCR and retained productive beta chains. CDR3 protein duplicates are merged, each entry listing the most common genes and DNA. The table for this sample lists around 190,000 distinct CDR3 sequences; around 50% of them were counted only once. Together, the top ten hold around a sixth of the sample. Input material: sorted CD4+, CD8+, or CD8+CD57+ T cells (not recorded which) from PBMCs. The source is a human donor in good health, serving as a control.

This clonotype appeared a single time. CDR3 DNA: TGTGCCACCAGTGCTATGACAGGGGGGAGTGAGCAGTATTTT. Residues: CATSAMTGGSEQYF. This sequence joins TRBV24-1 and TRBJ2-3, with 9 bases that match TRBD1. The germline V gene has CDR1 KGHDR and CDR2 SFDVKD. The CDR3 is made up of 14 amino acids. Trimming removed 5 bases from V and 11 bases from J; junction bases left unmatched: 10.

A note on this clonotype: The junction does not match germline at one end; this may be a read error. The chain recombines TRBV19 with TRBJ1-6; 7 bases fit TRBD1. CDR1 LNHDA and CDR2 SQIVND come from the germline V gene (reference sequence). The CDR3 totals 14 residues. CDR3 region: CTSSTDREISPLHF. CDR3 coding DNA: TGTACCAGTAGTACCGACAGGGAAATTTCACCCCTCCACTTT. The entire variable domain, with the rest obtained from reference TRBV19 and TRBJ1-6, is as follows: DGGITQSPKYLFRKEGQNVTLSCEQNLNHDAMYWYRQDPGQGLRLIYYSQIVNDFQKGDIAEGYSVSREKKESFPLTVTSAQKNPTAFYLCTSSTDREISPLHFGNGTRLTVT.

At least ten counts were recorded for this clonotype. The chain joins TRBV11-3 to TRBJ2-7; 9 nucleotides line up with TRBD1. Unmatched junction bases numbered 5, after V lost 5 bases and J lost 0 bases. Germline CDR1 is SGHNT and CDR2 is YENEEA. The CDR3 loop spans 15 amino acids. CDR3 in amino acids: CASSPGTGFSYEQYF. CDR3 nucleotides: TGTGCCAGCAGCCCCGGGACAGGGTTCTCCTACGAGCAGTACTTC.

This clonotype was seen only a few times. CDR3 residues: CASSLGGGESTEAFF. The CDR3 DNA reads TGTGCCAGCAGCTTAGGAGGGGGCGAGTCCACTGAAGCTTTCTTT. The rearrangement links TRBV7-6 to TRBJ1-1; 7 nucleotides align to TRBD1. CDR1 is SGHVS, CDR2 FNYEAQ, per germline. CDR3 size: 15 residues. Trimming removed 1 base from V and 4 bases from J; junction bases left unmatched: 6. Combining the CDR3 with reference TRBV7-6 and TRBJ1-1 gives the whole variable domain GAGVSQSPRYKVTKRGQDVALRCDPISGHVSLYWYRQALGQGPEFLTYFNYEAQQDKSGLPNDRFSAERPEGSISTLTIQRTEQRDSAMYRCASSLGGGESTEAFFGQGTRLTVV.

This clonotype was seen more than once but under ten times. The chain links TRBV30 to TRBJ1-4; D is undetermined. The germline V gene encodes CDR1 GTSNPN and CDR2 SVGIG (reference sequence). The CDR3 has 11 amino acids. V was clipped by 0 bases and J by 6 bases, with 2 bases between them. The CDR3 reads CAWSVHEKLFF. CDR3 bases: TGTGCCTGGAGTGTACATGAAAAACTGTTTTTT.